This T cell receptor beta chain is drawn from a study of T cell repertoires in cytomegalovirus infection. Study-level information: CMV infection plus the matching HLA type was flagged by public TCR beta signatures.

V dropped 1 base and J dropped 3 bases, with 11 bases sitting between them. The CDR3 extends over 14 amino acids. The germline CDR1 and CDR2 sequences are SGHRS and YFSETQ. This clonotype was observed a single time. The target antigen is unknown. In TCRdb, the reads were re-called with MiXCR into one record per CDR3 protein. The sample yields about 470,000 distinct CDR3 sequences, roughly 46% seen once. Overall study results and limits: HLA-C-restricted, CMV-specific TCR beta clonotypes were dominant ex vivo.

J is TRBJ2-7 and V is TRBV5-1, with a possible D match to TRBD1 (6 bases). Specimen: cultured PBMCs, collected from culture after CMV antigen stimulation. This receptor was taken from a human donor in good health (CMV status not recorded). Some clones in this sample may be carry-over from other donors' samples. The chain's CDR3 is CASSLMGQLYEQYF. The CDR3 DNA follows: TGCGCCAGCAGCTTGATGGGACAACTCTACGAGCAGTACTTC.